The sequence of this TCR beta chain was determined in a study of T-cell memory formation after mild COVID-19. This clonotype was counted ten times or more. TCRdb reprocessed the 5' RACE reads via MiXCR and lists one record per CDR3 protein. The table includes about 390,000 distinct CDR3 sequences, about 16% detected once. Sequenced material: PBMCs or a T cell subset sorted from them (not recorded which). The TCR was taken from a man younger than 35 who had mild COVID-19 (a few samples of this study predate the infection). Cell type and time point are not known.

The CDR3 DNA follows: TGTGCCAGCAGCCAAGATGGGGCCGAGACCCAGTACTTC. It yields the protein CASSQDGAETQYF. The V and J genes are TRBV4-2 and TRBJ2-5, with D tentatively TRBD1 (5 bases). The CDR3 consists of 13 residues. V shed 0 bases and J shed 5 bases, with 7 bases lying between them. Germline CDR1 LGHNA, CDR2 YNFKEQ.